One and the same sample provided the 7 T cell receptor beta chains below, sequenced in a study of blood T cell repertoires in COVID-19. Profiling relied on immunoSEQ multiplex PCR, and the TCRdb table lists in-frame clones only, not all of them. Of 200,000 to 250,000 clones listed, approximately 84% are singletons. The source material was peripheral blood. Receptors were obtained from a man in his forties with acute or convalescent COVID-19.

This clone has just one count. V is TRBV6-5 and J is TRBJ2-7; tentative D call: TRBD2 (7 bases). Trimming left V 2 bases short and J 7 bases short, with 18 bases between. The CDR3 loop spans 15 amino acids. CDR1 and CDR2 from the germline V gene are MNHEY and SVGAGI. CDR3 region: CASSYVLGGPGEQYF. As DNA, the CDR3 is TGTGCCAGCAGTTACGTCCTGGGGGGGCCCGGGGAGCAGTACTTC.

This chain links TRBV20-1 with TRBJ2-7, with 9 positions matching TRBD1. CDR3 length equals 11 residues. The V and J ends lost 6 bases and 7 bases, in that order; junction bases with no gene match: 4. The germline V gene encodes CDR1 DFQATT and CDR2 SNEGSKA (reference sequence). This CDR3 reads CSARDRDEQYF. The CDR3 DNA is TGCAGTGCCAGGGACAGGGATGAGCAGTACTTC.

The chain is built from TRBV27 and TRBJ1-6; no clear D. Germline CDR1 and CDR2: MNHEY and SMNVEV (reference sequence). The CDR3 covers 13 residues. V was clipped by 3 bases and J by 14 bases, with 14 bases between them. The CDR3 here is CASSFSIPRALHF. CDR3 DNA: TGTGCCAGCAGTTTTTCAATCCCGAGGGCCCTCCACTTT.

The gene calls are TRBV19 and TRBJ1-2; weak D call: TRBD1 (5 bases). V shed 3 bases and J shed 0 bases, with 17 bases lying between them. CDR1 is LNHDA and CDR2 is SQIVND in the germline V gene (reference sequence). The CDR3 runs 17 residues. The CDR3, as DNA: TGTGCCAGTAGTATCGGCAGGGCGAGTGGGGCTAACTATGGCTACACCTTC. Amino acid sequence: CASSIGRASGANYGYTF.

The chain employs TRBV2 and TRBJ1-1, with 9 positions matching TRBD1. Germline V CDR1 and CDR2: SNHLY, FYNNEI. CDR3 size: 15 residues. V shed 1 base and J 6 bases; nucleotides not matched to a gene: 6. The CDR3 DNA follows: TGTGCCAGCAGTGAAGTTCGGACAGGGGCTTCTGAAGCTTTCTTT. Encoded protein: CASSEVRTGASEAFF.

The rearrangement joins TRBV28 to TRBJ2-5; D possibly corresponds to TRBD1 (5 bases). Germline CDR1 reads MDHEN; CDR2 reads SYDVKM. This CDR3 has 12 residues. V shed 5 bases and J shed 6 bases, with 10 bases lying between them. CDR3 DNA sequence: TGTGCCAGCAGTACCCCAGGGAAGACCCAGTACTTC. This translates into CASSTPGKTQYF.

The chain combines TRBV3-1 (or the pseudogene TRBV3-2) with TRBJ1-5, with 8 bases aligning to TRBD1. CDR1 is LGHDT, CDR2 YNNKEL, per germline (reference sequence). V shed 4 bases and J 6 bases; nucleotides not matched to a gene: 5. There are 14 residues in the CDR3. CDR3 amino acids: CASSPQGAGQPQHF. CDR3 sequence (DNA): TGTGCCAGCAGCCCTCAGGGGGCAGGTCAGCCCCAGCATTTT.